The rows below give T cell receptor beta chains drawn from one sample of a study of blood T cells in healthy people across ages. Using its own MiXCR run on the 5' RACE reads, TCRdb lists one record per CDR3 protein. The table records about 810,000 distinct CDR3 sequences, 35% to 40% of them present only once. The sample consisted of blood. The receptors stem from a man younger than 35 in good health. Both conserved end residues are part of each CDR3.

j_call,v_call,cdr3_aa
TRBJ2-1,TRBV7-2,CASSLASGGEEQFF
TRBJ1-5,TRBV6-6,CASSYYDGGHNQPQHF
TRBJ1-5,TRBV20-1,CSAGGAPNQPQHF
TRBJ2-7,TRBV27,CASSLRLRSSYEQYF
TRBJ1-5,TRBV5-1,CASSPGQHSNQPQHF
TRBJ2-1,TRBV7-9,CAGSRKPGQHSNEQFF
TRBJ2-1,TRBV10-3,CAISDLSSSYNEQFF
TRBJ1-6,TRBV20-1,CSATSTTNSPLHF
TRBJ2-3,TRBV3-1,CASSQEAADTQYF
TRBJ2-3,TRBV4-1,CASSQETRTDTQYF
TRBJ2-2,TRBV4-2,CASSQGQAFTGELFF
TRBJ2-3,TRBV5-1,CASSLGSGPDTQYF
TRBJ2-2,TRBV20-1,CSASRSGLNTGELFF
TRBJ2-2,TRBV7-2,CASSLEGGQGSTGELFF
TRBJ1-3,TRBV25-1,CASSAIRGSNSGNTIYF
TRBJ2-1,TRBV5-1,CASSFQGHLQETQFF
TRBJ1-5,TRBV7-2,CVSSARPGDQPQHF
TRBJ2-3,TRBV12-3/TRBV12-4,CASRCTSSGTDTQYF
TRBJ2-2,TRBV5-1,CASSPSANTGELFF
TRBJ2-3,TRBV28,CASSLLGIDTQYF
TRBJ2-2,TRBV2,CASRGTGGTTGELFF
TRBJ2-5,TRBV20-1,CSARGRRMQETQYF
TRBJ1-5,TRBV10-3,CAIYTRVWSNQPQHF
TRBJ1-2,TRBV4-3,CASSPYRDQDYGYTF
TRBJ1-2,TRBV29-1,CSVEWRAGGNYGYTF
TRBJ2-5,TRBV12-3/TRBV12-4,CASSFWETQYF
TRBJ2-7,TRBV7-9,CASSLTGESYEQYF
TRBJ2-7,TRBV20-1,CSAPGTSDEQYF
TRBJ1-6,TRBV6-5,CASTRQGGSPLHF
TRBJ2-5,TRBV12-3/TRBV12-4,CASSFLSQETQYF
TRBJ2-7,TRBV13,CASSPPQRGGYEQYF
TRBJ1-2,TRBV24-1,CATSDTGTVRGYTF
TRBJ2-7,TRBV27,CASLTRQGDYEQYF
TRBJ1-2,TRBV4-3,CASSQEWASSYGYTF
TRBJ1-1,TRBV6-2/TRBV6-3,CASSPFPGQPPNTEAFF
TRBJ2-1,TRBV27,CASSRLAGGQFYNEQFF
TRBJ1-2,TRBV2,CASDAENYGYTF
TRBJ1-1,TRBV2,CASSTHRGSGLEAFF
TRBJ1-5,TRBV7-2,CASSLVVGSNQPQHF
TRBJ1-5,TRBV4-2,CASSQDLGTTGLNQPQHF
TRBJ1-2,TRBV3-1,CASRNTGANYGYTF
TRBJ2-1,TRBV4-2,CASSQDETGTSYNEQFF
TRBJ2-3,TRBV27,CASSLRWDPPDTQYF
TRBJ2-5,TRBV3-1,CASSQGGSPYNEQYF
TRBJ2-3,TRBV29-1,CSVSGGLSTDTRYF
-,TRBV12-3/TRBV12-4,CASRGSGASYNEQYF
TRBJ2-3,TRBV7-2,CASSLPASGGSTDTQYF
TRBJ2-7,TRBV3-1,CASSQGTTLAGDEQYF
TRBJ2-5,TRBV25-1,CASRRSTGGYNEQYF
-,TRBV21-1,CASSKARPYNEQYF
TRBJ2-5,TRBV7-2,CASSLRPGDPETQYF
TRBJ1-3,TRBV7-2,CASSLEGAFSGNTIYF
TRBJ2-3,TRBV29-1,CNVDPGLAGDTDTQYF
TRBJ2-5,TRBV12-3/TRBV12-4,CASSLAGGETQYF